The 32 T cell receptor beta chains below come from one sample, sequenced in a study of cytomegalovirus exposure and HLA in healthy donors. Repertoires were generated with immunoSEQ multiplex PCR, while TCRdb's copy carries only in-frame clones and drops some. The sample has about 140,000 clones, about 90% seen once. The material sequenced was PBMCs. These receptors all come from a man between 18 and 29 years old in good health and CMV-seronegative.

This rearrangement joins TRBV12-5 to TRBJ1-4; D not resolved. The CDR3 is 16 amino acids. Germline CDR1 reads LGHNT; CDR2 reads FRNRAP. Trimming shortened V by 4 bases and J by 5 bases, and 17 bases separated the two germline ends. The CDR3 DNA reads TGTGCTAGTGGTTACGGGATAACAGAGAGGAATGAAAAACTGTTTTTT. Protein sequence: CASGYGITERNEKLFF.

This chain connects TRBV18 to TRBJ1-2; D not certain. The germline CDR1 and CDR2 sequences are KGHSH and LQKENI. V was clipped by 3 bases and J by 2 bases, with 16 bases between them. This CDR3 is 16 amino acids long. DNA for the CDR3: TGTGCCAGCTCACCGACGACTTCCACTACAAACTATGGCTACACCTTC. Translated: CASSPTTSTTNYGYTF.

The V gene is TRBV12-5, the J gene TRBJ2-1, with 8 bases lining up with TRBD1. CDR3 length: 16 residues. Trimming at V came to 0 bases and at J to 6 bases, leaving 7 bases not matched to a gene. Germline V gene data show CDR1 as LGHNT and CDR2 as FRNRAP. In DNA form, the CDR3 reads TGTGCTAGTGGTTTGGTAGACAGGGGAGGTTCCAATGAGCAGTTCTTC. It specifies CASGLVDRGGSNEQFF.

The J gene is TRBJ2-5, the V gene TRBV6-5; 7 bases agree with TRBD2. The CDR3 loop spans 15 amino acids. CDR1 MNHEY and CDR2 SVGAGI come from the germline V gene. After removal of 0 bases from V and 5 bases from J, the junction contained 6 bases not matched to a gene. The DNA of the CDR3 is TGTGCCAGCAGTTACTCACTCGCGGGGGTCGAGACCCAGTACTTC. Its translation: CASSYSLAGVETQYF.

The V call is TRBV18, the J call TRBJ2-7, with 10 bases that match TRBD2. The germline gives CDR1 KGHSH, CDR2 LQKENI. J gave up 7 bases and V 0 bases, and 12 bases lay outside the gene matches. The CDR3 has 17 amino acids. CDR3: CASSPPPLAGRYREQYF. DNA of the CDR3: TGTGCCAGCTCACCACCCCCACTAGCGGGACGATACAGGGAGCAGTACTTC.

CDR3 sequence (DNA): TGCAGCGTTCTAGGACAGGCCACCGGGGAGCTGTTTTTT. Amino acid sequence: CSVLGQATGELFF. V is TRBV29-1 and J is TRBJ2-2; 7 nucleotides line up with TRBD1. The CDR3 runs to 13 residues. The V and J ends lost 5 bases and 4 bases, in that order; junction bases with no gene match: 4. Per germline, CDR1 SQVTM and CDR2 ANQGSEA.

The rearrangement uses TRBV7-8 and TRBJ2-2, with TRBD2 matching 8 bases. Germline trimming cut 5 bases from V and 4 bases from J; bases unmatched to any gene: 12. The CDR3 covers 17 residues. The germline V gene has CDR1 SGHVS and CDR2 FQNEAQ. The CDR3 DNA is TGTGCCAGCAGCCTAAGGGTGTCCGGGGGGGCCACCGGGGAGCTGTTTTTT. It yields the protein CASSLRVSGGATGELFF.

The chain has TRBV19 and TRBJ1-2; D is ambiguous. Trimming removed 2 bases at V and 3 bases at J, with 7 bases between. The germline V gene encodes CDR1 LNHDA and CDR2 SQIVND (reference sequence). This CDR3 spans 13 amino acids. The CDR3 DNA reads TGTGCCAGTAGTATAACAAATTACTATGGCTACACCTTC. Its protein product is CASSITNYYGYTF.

The genes are TRBV6-5 and TRBJ2-7; TRBD1 might be the D (5 bases). The length of the CDR3 is 14 residues. The germline V gene has CDR1 MNHEY and CDR2 SVGAGI. V was trimmed by 2 bases and J by 4 bases, leaving 12 bases between them. CDR3 protein: CASSYGAGVYEQYF. DNA of the CDR3: TGTGCCAGCAGTTACGGGGCAGGAGTTTACGAGCAGTACTTC.

This clone was counted between two and nine times. V gene TRBV19 combines with J gene TRBJ1-5; D might be TRBD1 (5 bases). The germline gives CDR1 LNHDA, CDR2 SQIVND (reference sequence). This CDR3 region has 13 residues. V shed 7 bases and J shed 1 base, with 8 bases lying between them. CDR3 in amino acids: CASTRASNQPQHF. In DNA, the CDR3 is TGTGCCAGTACCAGGGCGAGCAATCAGCCCCAGCATTTT.

The genes are TRBV20-1 and TRBJ2-7, with no clear D. V was cut by 3 bases and J by 5 bases, with 8 bases left in between. CDR3 length: 11 residues. Germline assignment: CDR1 DFQATT and CDR2 SNEGSKA (reference sequence). CDR3 sequence reads: CSASAKHEQYF. The CDR3 DNA reads TGCAGTGCTAGTGCCAAGCACGAGCAGTACTTC.

The gene calls are TRBV5-1 and TRBJ1-2; D call uncertain. The germline gives CDR1 SGHRS, CDR2 YFSETQ. The germline V and J ends were trimmed by 4 bases and 2 bases, with 9 bases remaining between them. The CDR3 totals 13 residues. CDR3 protein: CASSPTENYGYTF. In DNA, the CDR3 is TGCGCCAGCAGCCCTACAGAGAACTATGGCTACACCTTC.

The V and J genes are TRBV6-1 and TRBJ2-7; D might be TRBD1 (6 bases). V was shortened by 8 bases and J by 4 bases, with 18 bases between the two germline ends. The CDR3 loop spans 14 amino acids. Germline V gives CDR1 MNHNS, CDR2 SASEGT. CDR3 in amino acids: CASGKTGEGYEQYF. The CDR3 bases are TGTGCCAGCGGAAAGACAGGTGAAGGATACGAGCAGTACTTC.

The CDR3 here is CASSPDRGQHEQFF. The CDR3 nucleotides read TGTGCCAGCAGTCCGGACAGGGGGCAGCATGAGCAGTTCTTC. V is TRBV28 and J is TRBJ2-1, with 11 bases fitting TRBD1. Germline-derived CDR1 and CDR2 are MDHEN and SYDVKM. V lost 5 bases, J lost 8 bases, and 5 bases stayed unmatched. The CDR3 is 14 amino acids.

The J gene is TRBJ1-5, the V gene TRBV6-1; TRBD1 is a possible D gene (6 bases). V was cut by 3 bases and J by 4 bases, with 16 bases left in between. CDR1 and CDR2 (germline): MNHNS, SASEGT. This CDR3 is built from 16 residues. DNA for the CDR3: TGTGCCAGCAGTGAGAGGAAGGGGGTTTCAAATCAGCCCCAGCATTTT. Its protein product is CASSERKGVSNQPQHF.

V is TRBV10-3 and J is TRBJ1-5; 7 bases are a match to TRBD1. The CDR3 has 14 amino acids. The J segment lost 0 bases and the V segment lost 11 bases, leaving 7 bases of the junction unmatched. Germline V gene lookup returns CDR1 ENHRY and CDR2 SYGVKD. The CDR3 region has the DNA TGTGCCTCGAACCCAGGGGGTAGCAATCAGCCCCAGCATTTT. Protein product: CASNPGGSNQPQHF.

The chain combines TRBV10-3 with TRBJ2-2, with 7 bases identical to TRBD1. The CDR3 loop spans 14 amino acids. CDR1 is ENHRY, CDR2 SYGVKD, per germline. Unmatched junction bases numbered 4, after V lost 5 bases and J lost 4 bases. In nucleotides, the CDR3 is TGTGCCATCAGTCGGGACAGCCTCACCGGGGAGCTGTTTTTT. It specifies CAISRDSLTGELFF.

The chain has TRBV19 and TRBJ2-5; the D gene is possibly TRBD2 (6 bases). CDR1 and CDR2 from the germline V gene are LNHDA and SQIVND (reference sequence). The V end lost 4 bases, the J end lost 5 bases, and 14 bases lay between the germline ends. The CDR3 totals 14 residues. CDR3 sequence (DNA): TGTGCCAGTAGTAGGTGGGACTCACGGGAGACCCAGTACTTC. As protein: CASSRWDSRETQYF.

The chain uses TRBV6-6 and TRBJ2-4; no clear D. The CDR3 is 14 amino acids. Germline values: CDR1 MNHNY, CDR2 SVGAGI (reference sequence). Trimming cost V 2 bases and J 8 bases, with 13 bases left between them. CDR3 residues: CASSYQAPPDIQYF. In nucleotides, the CDR3 is TGTGCCAGCAGTTACCAGGCGCCCCCGGACATTCAGTACTTC.

Only a few counts were recorded for this clone. This chain joins TRBV28 and TRBJ1-2; D not certain. V was shortened by 2 bases and J by 0 bases, with 10 bases between the two germline ends. The CDR3 contains 15 residues. The germline V gene has CDR1 MDHEN and CDR2 SYDVKM. For the CDR3, the DNA is TGTGCCAGCAGTTTACCCAACGGAGCTAACTATGGCTACACCTTC. Translating it yields CASSLPNGANYGYTF.

The V gene is TRBV10-3, the J gene TRBJ2-7; 8 bases line up with TRBD1. The CDR3 runs to 14 residues. Germline loops: CDR1 ENHRY, CDR2 SYGVKD. J was trimmed by 7 bases and V by 3 bases; bases with no gene match: 8. The CDR3 DNA reads TGTGCCATCAGTGACGGCCAGGGGGCCAAGGAGCAGTACTTC. It codes for CAISDGQGAKEQYF.

This chain joins TRBV4-1 and TRBJ2-6; D is unclear. The CDR3 spans 17 residues. Germline-derived CDR1 and CDR2 are MGHRA and YSYEKL. V was shortened by 3 bases and J by 0 bases, with 12 bases between the two germline ends. DNA of the CDR3: TGCGCCAGCAGCCATTCAATCCAGAACTCTGGGGCCAACGTCCTGACTTTC. It translates to CASSHSIQNSGANVLTF.

This clone appeared a few times. This chain joins TRBV7-6 and TRBJ2-7; weak D call: TRBD2 (6 bases). The germline V and J ends were trimmed by 11 bases and 4 bases, with 18 bases remaining between them. Germline loops: CDR1 SGHVS, CDR2 FNYEAQ. This CDR3 has 13 residues. CDR3 coding DNA: TGTGCCTCCTCCTTGGGAGGAGGGTACGAGCAGTACTTC. This codes for CASSLGGGYEQYF. Variable domain in full (rest from reference TRBV7-6 and TRBJ2-7): GAGVSQSPRYKVTKRGQDVALRCDPISGHVSLYWYRQALGQGPEFLTYFNYEAQQDKSGLPNDRFSAERPEGSISTLTIQRTEQRDSAMYRCASSLGGGYEQYFGPGTRLTVT.

The CDR3 nucleotides read TGTGCCAGTAGTATAGCCCCGGGACTACAAGAGACCCAGTACTTC. The encoded protein is CASSIAPGLQETQYF. V gene TRBV19 combines with J gene TRBJ2-5; 7 bases line up with TRBD2. The germline V gene has CDR1 LNHDA and CDR2 SQIVND (reference sequence). This CDR3 spans 15 amino acids. V shed 1 base, J shed 2 bases, and the junction held 4 bases outside the gene matches.

This chain joins TRBV6-6 and TRBJ2-7; a weak D match, TRBD1 (5 bases). Per germline, CDR1 MNHNY and CDR2 SVGAGI (reference sequence). The CDR3 runs 12 residues. Trimming shortened V by 8 bases and J by 2 bases, and 10 bases separated the two germline ends. The CDR3 loop is CASAGHPYEQYF. Written as DNA, the CDR3 is TGTGCCAGCGCAGGGCACCCCTACGAGCAGTACTTC.

The chain couples TRBV7-2 to TRBJ2-1, with D maybe TRBD2 (6 bases). The CDR3 spans 16 residues. CDR1 SGHTA and CDR2 FQGNSA come from the germline V gene. The ends were cut back, 1 base at V and 0 bases at J, with 10 bases in the middle. CDR3 residues: CASSLETSNSYNEQFF. The CDR3 DNA reads TGTGCCAGCAGCTTAGAAACTAGCAACTCCTACAATGAGCAGTTCTTC. The full variable domain, rest sourced from reference TRBV7-2 and TRBJ2-1, is GAGVSQSPSNKVTEKGKDVELRCDPISGHTALYWYRQSLGQGLEFLIYFQGNSAPDKSGLPSDRFSAERTGGSVSTLTIQRTQQEDSAVYLCASSLETSNSYNEQFFGPGTRLTVL.

The chain employs TRBV2 and TRBJ1-2; D possibly corresponds to TRBD1 (5 bases). Germline loops: CDR1 SNHLY, CDR2 FYNNEI. This CDR3 region has 11 residues. V was pared by 10 bases and J by 8 bases, with 14 bases between. The CDR3 loop is CATRGGSGYTF. As DNA, the CDR3 is TGTGCCACCCGGGGGGGGTCCGGCTACACCTTC. The full variable domain, its missing parts supplied by reference TRBV2 and TRBJ1-2, is EPEVTQTPSHQVTQMGQEVILRCVPISNHLYFYWYRQILGQKVEFLVSFYNNEISEKSEIFDDQFSVERPDGSNFTLKIRSTKLEDSAMYFCATRGGSGYTFGSGTRLTVV.

This rearrangement joins TRBV11-2 to TRBJ1-5, with unresolved D. Germline loops: CDR1 SGHAT, CDR2 FQNNGV. The CDR3 has 14 residues. V was cut by 5 bases and J by 6 bases, with 14 bases left in between. DNA of the CDR3: TGTGCCAGCAGCCCGACCCGGGAGGGTCAGCCCCAGCATTTT. Protein: CASSPTREGQPQHF. Full variable domain (missing parts from reference TRBV11-2 and TRBJ1-5): EAGVAQSPRYKIIEKRQSVAFWCNPISGHATLYWYQQILGQGPKLLIQFQNNGVVDDSQLPKDRFSAERLKGVDSTLKIQPAKLEDSAVYLCASSPTREGQPQHFGDGTRLSIL.

V usage is TRBV28 and J usage is TRBJ2-7, with TRBD2 as a possible D gene (5 bases). The length of the CDR3 is 15 residues. V was clipped by 5 bases and J by 2 bases, with 16 bases between them. CDR1 and CDR2 from the germline V gene are MDHEN and SYDVKM. The CDR3 protein is CASSMRGAETYEQYF. Written as DNA, the CDR3 is TGTGCCAGCAGTATGCGAGGAGCGGAGACCTACGAGCAGTACTTC.

The chain links TRBV7-2 to TRBJ2-7; possibly TRBD1 for D (6 bases). Germline V gene data show CDR1 as SGHTA and CDR2 as FQGNSA. The V end lost 5 bases, the J end lost 0 bases, and 14 bases lay between the germline ends. The CDR3 covers 15 residues. The CDR3 nucleotides are TGTGCCAGCAGCCAAGCGGACAGTGTCTCCTACGAGCAGTACTTC. Translating gives CASSQADSVSYEQYF.

V usage is TRBV19 and J usage is TRBJ1-2; unclear D gene. V was cut by 3 bases and J by 0 bases, with 14 bases left in between. This CDR3 has 16 amino acids. The germline CDR1 and CDR2 sequences are LNHDA and SQIVND (reference sequence). The CDR3 region has the DNA TGTGCCAGTAGTATCAAGGCAGGCCCTTCTAACTATGGCTACACCTTC. Translation: CASSIKAGPSNYGYTF.

This clone was counted between two and nine times. J is TRBJ2-4 and V is TRBV27; D is perhaps TRBD2 (5 bases). With 8 bases removed from V and 0 bases from J, the gap between germline ends came to 14 bases. In germline, CDR1 is MNHEY, CDR2 SMNVEV (reference sequence). The CDR3 length is 15 residues. This CDR3 reads CASGGGLGAKNIQYF. The CDR3 bases are TGTGCCAGCGGCGGTGGACTTGGAGCCAAAAACATTCAGTACTTC.